This T cell receptor beta chain was recovered during a study of cytomegalovirus exposure and HLA in healthy donors. V dropped 6 bases and J dropped 1 base, with 9 bases sitting between them. The germline CDR1 and CDR2 sequences are MNHNS and SASEGT. CDR3 size: 13 residues. This clone was seen only a few times. The PCR employed 60 Vbeta primers together with 13 Jbeta primers. Data came from immunoSEQ multiplex PCR; TCRdb stores just in-frame clones and leaves some out. The sample has over 120,000 clones, 80% seen once. This receptor was obtained from a man aged 45 to 65 in good health and CMV-seronegative. The rearrangement links TRBV6-1 to TRBJ1-1; D is ambiguous. The sample was PBMCs. CDR3 sequence reads: CASRITENTEAFF. Here the CDR3 DNA reads TGTGCCAGCAGGATTACAGAGAACACTGAAGCTTTCTTT.